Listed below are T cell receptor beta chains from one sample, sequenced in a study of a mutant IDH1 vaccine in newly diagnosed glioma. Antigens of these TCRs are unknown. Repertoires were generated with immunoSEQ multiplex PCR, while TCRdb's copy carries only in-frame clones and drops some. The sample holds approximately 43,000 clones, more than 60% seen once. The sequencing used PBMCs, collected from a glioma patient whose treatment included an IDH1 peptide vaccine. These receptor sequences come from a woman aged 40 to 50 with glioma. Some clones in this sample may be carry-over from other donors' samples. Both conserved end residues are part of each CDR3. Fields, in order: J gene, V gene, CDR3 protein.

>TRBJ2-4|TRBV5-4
CASSNRGTLKNIQYF
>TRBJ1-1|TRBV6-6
CASSPRQGNIIEAFF
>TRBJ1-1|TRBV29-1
CSGAGFMNTEAFF
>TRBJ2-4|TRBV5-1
CASSLDGAGAPGDIQYF
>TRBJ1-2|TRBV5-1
CASSLGQELGYTF
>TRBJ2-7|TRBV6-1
CASSRGQTAYEQYF
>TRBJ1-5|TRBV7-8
CASSPKGLNLNSNQPQHF
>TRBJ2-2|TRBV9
CASSAAAARAGELFF
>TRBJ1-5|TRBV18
CASSPGVRQNSNQPQHF
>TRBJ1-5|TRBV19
CASSMSVYRAANQPQHF
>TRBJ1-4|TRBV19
CASSVRDSLNEKLFF
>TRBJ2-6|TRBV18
CASSPTGTGEPGANVLTF
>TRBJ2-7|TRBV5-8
CASSLDNLLAGGEQYF
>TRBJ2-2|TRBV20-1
CSAPYTGELFF
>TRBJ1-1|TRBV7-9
CASSSGDSYTEAFF
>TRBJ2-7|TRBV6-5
CASQGKGAYEQYF
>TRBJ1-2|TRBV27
CASSPGPLPYGYTF
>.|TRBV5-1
CASSLGLAVTYEQYF
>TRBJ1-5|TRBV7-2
CASSLVGQGSQPQHF
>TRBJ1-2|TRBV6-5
CASTLGDGYTF
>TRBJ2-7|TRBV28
CASSLLGQREQYF
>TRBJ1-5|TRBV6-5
CASSYSQDFNQPQHF
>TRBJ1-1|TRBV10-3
CAIKAQGTTNTEAFF
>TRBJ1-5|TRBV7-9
CASSPSLRQPQHF